This record covers a single T cell receptor (beta chain). Antigen unknown. This entry comes from a study of graft-versus-host responses after intestinal transplantation. Study context: Each recipient received a multivisceral, liver-intestinal, or isolated intestinal graft. Induction using anti-thymocyte globulin, followed by tacrolimus and steroids for about three years, was given to all recipients.

V lost 0 bases and J 2 bases, leaving 11 bases between the germline ends. The germline V gene has CDR1 SGHDT and CDR2 YYEEEE. The CDR3 sequence is 15 residues long. Whole-study findings and limits: An association linked early post-transplant HvG declines with peak circulating GvH clone levels. Investigators detected GvH clones in recipient marrow, with some emerging earlier in ileum or blood.

TCRdb keeps only in-frame clones here, not all; method: immunoSEQ multiplex PCR. Among approximately 75,000 clones listed, approximately 96% were seen once. The sample here was unstimulated CD8+ T cells sorted from spleen or lymph node cells, taken before intestinal transplant. This chain uses TRBV5-6 with TRBJ1-2; no definite D call. This TCR was recovered from a human donor who received an intestinal transplant. In nucleotides, the CDR3 is TGTGCCAGCAGCTTGGACATTTTAGCGAACTATGGCTACACCTTC. It translates to CASSLDILANYGYTF.